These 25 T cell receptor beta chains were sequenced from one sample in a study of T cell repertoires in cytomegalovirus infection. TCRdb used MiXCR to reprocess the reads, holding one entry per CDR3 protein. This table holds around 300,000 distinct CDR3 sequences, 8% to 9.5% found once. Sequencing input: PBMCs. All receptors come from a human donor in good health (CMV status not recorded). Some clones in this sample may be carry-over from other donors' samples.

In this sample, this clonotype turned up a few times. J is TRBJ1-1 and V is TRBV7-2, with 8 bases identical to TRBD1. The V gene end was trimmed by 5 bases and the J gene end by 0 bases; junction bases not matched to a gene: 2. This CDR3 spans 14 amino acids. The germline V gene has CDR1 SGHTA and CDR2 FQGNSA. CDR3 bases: TGTGCCAGCAGCCAGGACAGGGTGAACACTGAAGCTTTCTTT. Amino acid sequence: CASSQDRVNTEAFF. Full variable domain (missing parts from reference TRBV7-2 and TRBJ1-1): GAGVSQSPSNKVTEKGKDVELRCDPISGHTALYWYRQSLGQGLEFLIYFQGNSAPDKSGLPSDRFSAERTGGSVSTLTIQRTQQEDSAVYLCASSQDRVNTEAFFGQGTRLTVV.

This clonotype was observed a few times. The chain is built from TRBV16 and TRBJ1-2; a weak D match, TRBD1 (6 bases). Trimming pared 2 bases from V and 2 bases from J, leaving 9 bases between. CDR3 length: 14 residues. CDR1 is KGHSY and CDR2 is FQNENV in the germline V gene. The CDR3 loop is CASSQKTGNYGYTF. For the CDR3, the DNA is TGTGCCAGCAGCCAAAAAACAGGGAACTATGGCTACACCTTC.

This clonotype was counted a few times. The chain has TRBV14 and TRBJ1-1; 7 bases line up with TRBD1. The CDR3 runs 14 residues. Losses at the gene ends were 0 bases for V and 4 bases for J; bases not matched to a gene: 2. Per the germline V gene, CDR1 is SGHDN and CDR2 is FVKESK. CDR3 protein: CASSQEYRGTEAFF. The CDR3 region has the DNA TGTGCCAGCAGCCAAGAGTACAGGGGCACTGAAGCTTTCTTT.

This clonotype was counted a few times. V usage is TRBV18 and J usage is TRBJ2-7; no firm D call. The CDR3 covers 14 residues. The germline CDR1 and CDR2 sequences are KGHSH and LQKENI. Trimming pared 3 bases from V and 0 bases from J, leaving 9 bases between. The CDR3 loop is CASSPVPSSYEQYF. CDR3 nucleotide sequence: TGTGCCAGCTCACCGGTCCCGAGCTCCTACGAGCAGTACTTC.

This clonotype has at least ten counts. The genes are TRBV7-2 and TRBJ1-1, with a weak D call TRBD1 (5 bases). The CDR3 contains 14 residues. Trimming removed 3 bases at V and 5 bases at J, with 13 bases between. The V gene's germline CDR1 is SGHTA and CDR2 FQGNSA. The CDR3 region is CASSLRGGMTEAFF. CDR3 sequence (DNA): TGTGCCAGCAGCTTGCGGGGGGGGATGACTGAAGCTTTCTTT.

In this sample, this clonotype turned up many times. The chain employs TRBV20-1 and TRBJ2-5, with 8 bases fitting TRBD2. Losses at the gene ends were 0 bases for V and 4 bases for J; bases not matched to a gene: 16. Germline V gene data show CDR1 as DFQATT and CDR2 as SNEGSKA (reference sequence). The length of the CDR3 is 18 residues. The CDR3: CSARDLDNGGAIRETQYF. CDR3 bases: TGCAGTGCTAGAGATCTGGATAACGGGGGGGCCATCCGAGAGACCCAGTACTTC.

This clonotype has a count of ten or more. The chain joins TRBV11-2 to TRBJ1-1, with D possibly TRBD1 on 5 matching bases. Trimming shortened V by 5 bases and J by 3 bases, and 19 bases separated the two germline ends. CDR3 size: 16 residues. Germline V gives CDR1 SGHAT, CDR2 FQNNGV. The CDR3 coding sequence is TGTGCCAGCAGCCCGTCGGAGGCAGGGTGGTACACTGAAGCTTTCTTT. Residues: CASSPSEAGWYTEAFF.

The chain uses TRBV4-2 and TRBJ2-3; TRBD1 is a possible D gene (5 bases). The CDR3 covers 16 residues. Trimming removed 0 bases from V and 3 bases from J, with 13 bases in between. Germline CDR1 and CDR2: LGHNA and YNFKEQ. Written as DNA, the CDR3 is TGTGCCAGCAGCCAAGAAGGGGCCAGAATTACAGATACGCAGTATTTT. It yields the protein CASSQEGARITDTQYF.

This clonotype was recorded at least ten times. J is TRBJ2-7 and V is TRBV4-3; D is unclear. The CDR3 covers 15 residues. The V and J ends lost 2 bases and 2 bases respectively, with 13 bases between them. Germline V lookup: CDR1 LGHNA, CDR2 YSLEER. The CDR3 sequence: CASSQTALGPYEQYF. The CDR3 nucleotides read TGCGCCAGCAGCCAAACTGCGTTAGGCCCCTACGAGCAGTACTTC.

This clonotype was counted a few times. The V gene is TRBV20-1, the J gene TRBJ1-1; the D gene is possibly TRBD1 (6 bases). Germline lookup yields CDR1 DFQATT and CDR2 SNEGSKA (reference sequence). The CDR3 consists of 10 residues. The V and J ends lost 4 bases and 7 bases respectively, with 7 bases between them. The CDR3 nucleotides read TGCAGTGCTAAGGGGGGTGAAGCTTTCTTT. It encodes CSAKGGEAFF.

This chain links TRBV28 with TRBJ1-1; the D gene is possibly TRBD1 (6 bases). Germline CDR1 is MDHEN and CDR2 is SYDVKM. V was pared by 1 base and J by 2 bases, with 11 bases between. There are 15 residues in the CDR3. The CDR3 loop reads CASSLLGTKNTEAFF. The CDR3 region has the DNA TGTGCCAGCAGTTTATTGGGGACAAAAAACACTGAAGCTTTCTTT.

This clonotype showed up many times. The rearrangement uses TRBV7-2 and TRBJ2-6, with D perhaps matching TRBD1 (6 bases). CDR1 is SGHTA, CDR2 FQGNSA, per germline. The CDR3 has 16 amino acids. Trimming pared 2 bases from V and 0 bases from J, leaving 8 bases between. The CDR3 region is CASSLRGSSGANVLTF. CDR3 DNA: TGTGCCAGCAGCTTAAGGGGGTCCTCTGGGGCCAACGTCCTGACTTTC. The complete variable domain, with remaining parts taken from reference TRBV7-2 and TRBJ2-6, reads GAGVSQSPSNKVTEKGKDVELRCDPISGHTALYWYRQSLGQGLEFLIYFQGNSAPDKSGLPSDRFSAERTGGSVSTLTIQRTQQEDSAVYLCASSLRGSSGANVLTFGAGSRLTVL.

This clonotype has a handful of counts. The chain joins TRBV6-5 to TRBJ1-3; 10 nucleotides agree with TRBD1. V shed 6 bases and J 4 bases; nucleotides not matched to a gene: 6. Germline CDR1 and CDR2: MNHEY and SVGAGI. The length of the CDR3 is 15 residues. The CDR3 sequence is CASSTDRGRGNTIYF. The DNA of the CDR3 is TGTGCCAGCAGCACGGACAGGGGGAGAGGAAACACCATATATTTT.

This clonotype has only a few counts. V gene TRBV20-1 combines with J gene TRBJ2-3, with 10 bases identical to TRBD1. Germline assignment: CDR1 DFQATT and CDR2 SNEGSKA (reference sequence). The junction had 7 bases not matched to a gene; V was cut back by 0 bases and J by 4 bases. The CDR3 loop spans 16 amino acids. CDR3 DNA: TGCAGTGCTAGAGAGGTTCGGACAGGGGGGGCAGATACGCAGTATTTT. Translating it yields CSAREVRTGGADTQYF.

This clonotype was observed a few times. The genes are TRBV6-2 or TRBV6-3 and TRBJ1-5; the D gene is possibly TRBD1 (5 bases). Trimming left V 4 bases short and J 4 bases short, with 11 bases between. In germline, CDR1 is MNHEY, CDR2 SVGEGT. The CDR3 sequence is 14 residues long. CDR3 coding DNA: TGTGCCAGCAGTTTCAGGGCAGGGAATCAGCCCCAGCATTTT. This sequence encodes CASSFRAGNQPQHF.

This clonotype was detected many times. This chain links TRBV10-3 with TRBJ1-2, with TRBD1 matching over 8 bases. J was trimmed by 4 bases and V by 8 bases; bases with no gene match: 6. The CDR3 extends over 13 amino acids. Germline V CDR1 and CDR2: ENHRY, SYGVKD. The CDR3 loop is CAIAGGSRYGYTF. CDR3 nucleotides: TGTGCCATCGCAGGGGGCTCTCGCTATGGCTACACCTTC.

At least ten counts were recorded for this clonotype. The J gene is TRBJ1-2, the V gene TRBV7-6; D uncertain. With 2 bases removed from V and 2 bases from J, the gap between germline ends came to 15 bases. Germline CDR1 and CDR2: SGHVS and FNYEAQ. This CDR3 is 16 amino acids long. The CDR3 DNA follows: TGTGCCAGCAGCTTACCCCAGATGGGTCAGAACTATGGCTACACCTTC. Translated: CASSLPQMGQNYGYTF.

The CDR3 sequence is CSAKYGEDQPQHF. CDR3 bases: TGCAGTGCCAAATACGGGGAGGATCAGCCCCAGCATTTT. J is TRBJ1-5 and V is TRBV20-1; unclear D gene. This CDR3 is built from 13 residues. Trimming stripped 6 bases from V and 5 bases from J, with 14 bases between. CDR1 and CDR2 (germline): DFQATT, SNEGSKA (reference sequence).

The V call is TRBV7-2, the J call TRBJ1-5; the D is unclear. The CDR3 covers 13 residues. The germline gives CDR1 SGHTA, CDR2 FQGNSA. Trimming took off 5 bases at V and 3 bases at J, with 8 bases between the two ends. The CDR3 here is CASSATFNQPQHF. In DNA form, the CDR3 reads TGTGCCAGCAGCGCGACTTTCAATCAGCCCCAGCATTTT.

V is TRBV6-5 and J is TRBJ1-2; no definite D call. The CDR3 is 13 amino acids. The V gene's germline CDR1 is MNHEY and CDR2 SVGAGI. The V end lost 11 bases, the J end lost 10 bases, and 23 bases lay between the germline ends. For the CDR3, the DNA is TGTGCCGTGAAGGCCCTTACTAACTATTACTACACCTTC. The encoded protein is CAVKALTNYYYTF.

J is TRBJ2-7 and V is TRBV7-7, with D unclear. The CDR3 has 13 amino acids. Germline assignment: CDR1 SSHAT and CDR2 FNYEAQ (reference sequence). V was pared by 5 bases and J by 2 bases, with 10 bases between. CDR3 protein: CASSAGSAYEQYF. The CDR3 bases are TGTGCCAGCAGCGCCGGATCGGCCTACGAGCAGTACTTC.

The CDR3 protein is CASKETGRLPNEKLFF. The CDR3 DNA sequence: TGTGCCAGCAAAGAGACAGGGAGGCTTCCAAATGAAAAACTGTTTTTT. This chain connects TRBV6-6 to TRBJ1-4; 7 bases are a match to TRBD1. With V trimmed by 7 bases and J by 5 bases, 13 bases remained unmatched. Germline V gives CDR1 MNHNY, CDR2 SVGAGI (reference sequence). CDR3 length equals 16 residues.

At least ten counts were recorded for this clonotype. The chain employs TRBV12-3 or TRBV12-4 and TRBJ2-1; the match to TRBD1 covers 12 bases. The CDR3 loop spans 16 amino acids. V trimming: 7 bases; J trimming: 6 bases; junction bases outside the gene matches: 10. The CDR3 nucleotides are TGTGCCAGCATCAAGCCCGGGACAGGGGGCTTCAATGAGCAGTTCTTC. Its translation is CASIKPGTGGFNEQFF.

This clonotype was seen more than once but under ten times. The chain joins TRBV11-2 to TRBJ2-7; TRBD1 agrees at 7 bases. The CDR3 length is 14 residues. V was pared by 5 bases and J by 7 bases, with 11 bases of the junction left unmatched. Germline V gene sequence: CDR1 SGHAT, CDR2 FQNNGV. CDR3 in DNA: TGTGCCAGCAGCCCGTTGACAGGGAAAGGAGAGCAGTACTTC. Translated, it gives CASSPLTGKGEQYF.

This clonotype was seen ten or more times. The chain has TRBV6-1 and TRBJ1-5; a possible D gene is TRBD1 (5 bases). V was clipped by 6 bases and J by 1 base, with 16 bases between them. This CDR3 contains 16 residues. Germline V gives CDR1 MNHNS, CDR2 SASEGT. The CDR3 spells CASSPAVGLSNQPQHF. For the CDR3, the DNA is TGTGCCAGCAGCCCGGCCGTGGGACTCAGCAATCAGCCCCAGCATTTT.